This TCR beta chain was recovered during a study of cytotoxic CD8 clonotypes in ibrutinib-treated CLL. Looking at the study overall: Response samples were taken after a median roughly twelve months of treatment, range 6 to 36.

Whole-study results and caveats: For progressing versus sustained-remission patients, sampling times were not the same.

About this clone itself: Its antigen remains unknown.

Germline V gives CDR1 MNHEY, CDR2 SMNVEV (reference sequence). The CDR3 has 12 amino acids. With V trimmed by 7 bases and J by 6 bases, 5 bases remained unmatched. With sequencing, the targeted depth ranged from 1 in 200,000 to 1 in 1 million T cells. Only in-frame clones appear in the TCRdb table, and some are missing; sequencing was by immunoSEQ multiplex PCR. Of approximately 150,000 clones in the sample, about 88% were seen once. The chain carries TRBV27 and TRBJ1-1; the match to TRBD1 covers 7 bases. The receptor was isolated from a human donor with chronic lymphocytic leukemia. The input for sequencing was PBMCs, taken at disease progression, from a patient treated with ibrutinib. The CDR3 sequence: CASKDRDAEAFF. The CDR3 nucleotides are TGTGCCAGCAAAGACAGGGACGCTGAAGCTTTCTTT.